This T cell receptor (beta chain) was profiled in a study of shared clonotypes between healthy human individuals. The germline V gene has CDR1 MGHRA and CDR2 YSYEKL. The CDR3 has 17 amino acids. The V segment lost 0 bases and the J segment 4 bases; nucleotides outside the gene matches: 9. Remarks on this clone: The antigen is unknown.

CD45RO-negative, CCR7-positively selected cells formed the naive CD8 fraction, excluding terminally differentiated effector memory CD45RA+ cells. In the original processing: With immunoSEQ giving junction-only sequences and no quality scores, filtering differed. Repertoires were generated with immunoSEQ multiplex PCR, while TCRdb's copy carries only in-frame clones and drops some. D and trimming come from the DNA, and the V and J calls and clone size come from that table. The data show millions of clones, approximately 94% seen once. Study-wide results and caveats: It was the non-shared clonotypes that had lower generation probabilities than clonotypes shared by all four donors. Several donors had about 5.1% of their naive CD4 clonotypes in common.

V is TRBV4-1 and J is TRBJ1-5; 7 bases align to TRBD1. This receptor was identified in a man in his late teens or twenties in good health. Specimen: naive CD8+ T cells sorted from blood. This CDR3 reads CASSQDRGRDSNQPQHF. As DNA, the CDR3 is TGCGCCAGCAGCCAAGATCGCGGTAGGGACAGTAATCAGCCCCAGCATTTT.